This T cell receptor beta chain was recovered during a study of shared clonotypes between healthy human individuals. Whole-study results and caveats: Sharing across four donors was highest in naive CD4 (roughly 5%) and lowest in memory CD8 (around 0.4%). Having only a few donors restricted how much genetic and exposure-history diversity was captured.

Sorted-subset replicate PCR reactions contained approximately 190 ng DNA, corresponding to some 29,000 T cell genomes. The table came from immunoSEQ multiplex PCR; TCRdb's copy has only in-frame clones and leaves some out. The data show approximately 940,000 clones, with less than 85% seen just once and roughly 1.5% held by the top ten. All of the donors resided in Nashville, Tennessee, and each was a Caucasian adult. In the case of this clone: The antigen remains undetermined.

V dropped 0 bases and J dropped 3; count of bases not matched to a gene: 5. CDR1 and CDR2 (germline): KGHSH, LQKENI. The CDR3 has 16 residues. The sample taken for sequencing was memory CD4+ T cells sorted from blood. Sample subset: CD45RA-negative fraction. This chain uses TRBV18 with TRBJ1-5, with 7 nucleotides matching TRBD1. This TCR came from a man younger than 35 in good health. CDR3 sequence: CASSPPAGGVNQPQHF. The CDR3 DNA is TGTGCCAGCTCACCACCTGCAGGGGGGGTCAATCAGCCCCAGCATTTT.